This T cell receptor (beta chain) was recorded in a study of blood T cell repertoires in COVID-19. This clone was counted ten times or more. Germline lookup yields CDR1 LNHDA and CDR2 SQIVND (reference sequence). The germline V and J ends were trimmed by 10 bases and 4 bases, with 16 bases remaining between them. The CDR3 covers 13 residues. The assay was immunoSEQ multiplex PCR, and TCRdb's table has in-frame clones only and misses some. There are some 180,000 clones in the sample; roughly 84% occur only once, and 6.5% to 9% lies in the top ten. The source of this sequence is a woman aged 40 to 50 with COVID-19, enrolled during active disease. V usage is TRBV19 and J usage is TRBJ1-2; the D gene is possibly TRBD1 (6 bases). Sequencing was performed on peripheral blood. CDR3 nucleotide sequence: TGTGCCACCAGAGTCAGGGGAGTCTATGGCTACACCTTC. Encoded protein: CATRVRGVYGYTF.